The present entry profiles one T cell receptor beta chain with its context. This CDR3 is built from 16 residues. The germline V gene encodes CDR1 LGHDT and CDR2 YNNKEL (reference sequence). With V trimmed by 4 bases and J by 5 bases, 13 bases remained unmatched. The data stem from a study of blood T cell repertoires in COVID-19. As originally analysed: Cell counts per sample came from amplifying reference gene primers. Repertoires were generated with immunoSEQ multiplex PCR, while TCRdb's copy carries only in-frame clones and drops some. V and J calls and clone size are copied from that table; D and trimming were computed from the DNA. Of 100,000 to 130,000 clones in the sample, just over 90% were seen once.

Source material: peripheral blood. The receptor was derived from a woman aged 25-40 years with acute or convalescent COVID-19. This chain joins TRBV3-1 (or the pseudogene TRBV3-2) and TRBJ1-1; TRBD1 matches 7 bases. CDR3 sequence: CASSRLTTGTLTEAFF. The CDR3 DNA reads TGTGCCAGCAGCCGCTTAACGACAGGGACCCTGACTGAAGCTTTCTTT.